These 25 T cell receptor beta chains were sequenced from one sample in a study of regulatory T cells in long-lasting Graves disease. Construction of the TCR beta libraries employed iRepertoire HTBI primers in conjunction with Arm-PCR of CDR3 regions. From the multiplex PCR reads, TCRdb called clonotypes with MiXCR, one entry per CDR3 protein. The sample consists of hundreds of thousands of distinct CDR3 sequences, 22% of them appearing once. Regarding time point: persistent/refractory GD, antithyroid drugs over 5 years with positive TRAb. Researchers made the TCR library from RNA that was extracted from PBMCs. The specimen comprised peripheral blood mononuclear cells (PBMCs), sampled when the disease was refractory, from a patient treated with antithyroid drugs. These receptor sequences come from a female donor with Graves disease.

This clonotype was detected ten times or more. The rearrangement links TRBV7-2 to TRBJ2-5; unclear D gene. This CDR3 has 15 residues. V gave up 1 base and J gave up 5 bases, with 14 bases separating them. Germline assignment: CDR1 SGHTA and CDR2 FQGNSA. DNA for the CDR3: TGTGCCAGCAGCTTAGTCTCAGGCGAGAGCGAGACCCAGTACTTC. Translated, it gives CASSLVSGESETQYF.

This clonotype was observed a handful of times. CDR3 in DNA: TGTGCCAGCAGCGTAGAGTCGAGTTCACCCCTCCACTTT. Translating gives CASSVESSSPLHF. This rearrangement joins TRBV9 to TRBJ1-6; D unclear. V was trimmed by 0 bases and J by 9 bases, leaving 7 bases between them. The CDR3 consists of 13 residues. Germline CDR1 SGDLS, CDR2 YYNGEE.

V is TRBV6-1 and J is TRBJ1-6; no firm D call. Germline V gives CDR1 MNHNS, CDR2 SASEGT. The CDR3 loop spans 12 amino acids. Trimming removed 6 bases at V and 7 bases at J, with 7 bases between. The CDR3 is CASRVPNSPLHF. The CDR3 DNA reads TGTGCCAGCAGGGTTCCAAATTCACCCCTCCACTTT.

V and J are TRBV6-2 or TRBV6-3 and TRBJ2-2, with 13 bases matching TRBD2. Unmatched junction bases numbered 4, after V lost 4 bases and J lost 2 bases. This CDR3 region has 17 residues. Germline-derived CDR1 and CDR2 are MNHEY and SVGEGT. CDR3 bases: TGTGCCAGCAGTTGGGGGACTAGCGGGACTAACACCGGGGAGCTGTTTTTT. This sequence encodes CASSWGTSGTNTGELFF.

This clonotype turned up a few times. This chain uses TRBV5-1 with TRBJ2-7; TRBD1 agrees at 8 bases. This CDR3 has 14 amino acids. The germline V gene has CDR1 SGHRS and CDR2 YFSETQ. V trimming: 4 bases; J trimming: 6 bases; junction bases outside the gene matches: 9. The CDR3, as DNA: TGCGCCAGCAGCCTTTATGACAGGGGCGGCGAGCAGTACTTC. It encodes CASSLYDRGGEQYF.

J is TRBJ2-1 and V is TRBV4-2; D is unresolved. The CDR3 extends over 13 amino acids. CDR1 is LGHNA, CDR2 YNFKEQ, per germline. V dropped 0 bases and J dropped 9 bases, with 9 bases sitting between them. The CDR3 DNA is TGTGCCAGCAGCCAAGACCTCTCAGGTGAGCAGTTCTTC. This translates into CASSQDLSGEQFF.

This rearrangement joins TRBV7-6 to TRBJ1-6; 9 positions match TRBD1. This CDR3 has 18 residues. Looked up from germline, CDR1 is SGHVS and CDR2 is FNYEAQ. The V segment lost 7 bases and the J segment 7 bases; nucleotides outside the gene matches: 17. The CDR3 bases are TGTGCCAGCAACTTGGAGGGTACCGGGACAGGGCTAAATTCACCCCTCCACTTT. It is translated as CASNLEGTGTGLNSPLHF.

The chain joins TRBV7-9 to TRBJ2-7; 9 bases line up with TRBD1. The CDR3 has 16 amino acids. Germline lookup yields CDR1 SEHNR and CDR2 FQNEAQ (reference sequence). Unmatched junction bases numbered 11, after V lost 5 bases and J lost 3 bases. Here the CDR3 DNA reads TGTGCCAGCAGCCTCGCAGCAGGGACAGGGATCTACGAGCAGTACTTC. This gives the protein CASSLAAGTGIYEQYF.

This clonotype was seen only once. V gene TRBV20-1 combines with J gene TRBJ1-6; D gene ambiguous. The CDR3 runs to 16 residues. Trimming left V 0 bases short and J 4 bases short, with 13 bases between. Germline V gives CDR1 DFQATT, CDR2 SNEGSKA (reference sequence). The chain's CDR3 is CSARDYCGQYNSPLHF. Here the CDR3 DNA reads TGCAGTGCTAGAGACTATTGCGGCCAGTATAATTCACCCCTCCACTTT.

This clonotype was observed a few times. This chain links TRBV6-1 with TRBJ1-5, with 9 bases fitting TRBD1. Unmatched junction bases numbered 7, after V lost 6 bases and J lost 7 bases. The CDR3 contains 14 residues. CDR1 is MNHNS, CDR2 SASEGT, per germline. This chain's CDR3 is CASRPDRGYQPQHF. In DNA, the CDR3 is TGTGCCAGCAGGCCCGACAGGGGGTACCAGCCCCAGCATTTT.

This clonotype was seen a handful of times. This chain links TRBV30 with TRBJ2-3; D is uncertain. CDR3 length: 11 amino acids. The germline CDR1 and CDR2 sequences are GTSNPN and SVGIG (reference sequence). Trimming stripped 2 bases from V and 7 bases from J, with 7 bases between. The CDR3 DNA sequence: TGTGCCTGGAGTAAAGGGTATACGCAGTATTTT. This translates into CAWSKGYTQYF.

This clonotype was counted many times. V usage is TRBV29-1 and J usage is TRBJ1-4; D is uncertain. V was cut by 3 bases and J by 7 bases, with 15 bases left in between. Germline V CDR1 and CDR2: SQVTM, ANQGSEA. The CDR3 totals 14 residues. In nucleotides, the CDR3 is TGCAGCGTTGAGGGCGGGATCGAGCGTGAAAAACTGTTTTTT. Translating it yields CSVEGGIEREKLFF.

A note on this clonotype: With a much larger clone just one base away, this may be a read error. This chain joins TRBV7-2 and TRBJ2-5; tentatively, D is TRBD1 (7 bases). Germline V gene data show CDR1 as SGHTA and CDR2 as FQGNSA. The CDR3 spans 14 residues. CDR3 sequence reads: CASRRRGPGEAQYF. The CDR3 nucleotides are TGTGCCAGCAGACGGAGGGGGCCGGGAGAGGCCCAGTACTTC.

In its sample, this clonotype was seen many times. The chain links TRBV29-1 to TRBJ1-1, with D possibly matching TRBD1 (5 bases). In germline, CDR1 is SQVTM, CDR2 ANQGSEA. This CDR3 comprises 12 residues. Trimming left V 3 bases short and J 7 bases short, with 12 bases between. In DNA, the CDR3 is TGCAGCGTTGACGGTGAGAGGGGTGAAGCTTTCTTT. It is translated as CSVDGERGEAFF.

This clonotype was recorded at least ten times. CDR3 coding DNA: TGTGCCAGCAGTGAACAGGGGGCGAACTATGGCTACACCTTC. It is translated as CASSEQGANYGYTF. This rearrangement joins TRBV2 to TRBJ1-2; 8 bases align to TRBD1. V shed 2 bases and J 2 bases; nucleotides not matched to a gene: 1. The length of the CDR3 is 14 residues. Germline values: CDR1 SNHLY, CDR2 FYNNEI.

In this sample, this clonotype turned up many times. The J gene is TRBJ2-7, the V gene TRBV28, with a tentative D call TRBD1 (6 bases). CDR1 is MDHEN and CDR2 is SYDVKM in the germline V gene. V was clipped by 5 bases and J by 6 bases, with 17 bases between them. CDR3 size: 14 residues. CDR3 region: CASSPSGHPFEQYF. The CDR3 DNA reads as TGTGCCAGCAGTCCTTCGGGACACCCATTCGAGCAGTACTTC. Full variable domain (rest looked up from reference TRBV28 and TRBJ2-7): DVKVTQSSRYLVKRTGEKVFLECVQDMDHENMFWYRQDPGLGLRLIYFSYDVKMKEKGDIPEGYSVSREKKERFSLILESASTNQTSMYLCASSPSGHPFEQYFGPGTRLTVT.

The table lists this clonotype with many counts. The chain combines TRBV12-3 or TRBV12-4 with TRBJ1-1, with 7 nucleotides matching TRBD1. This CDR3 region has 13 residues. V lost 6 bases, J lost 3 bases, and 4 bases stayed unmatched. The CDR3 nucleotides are TGTGCCAGCAGCCAGGGACAGTACACTGAAGCTTTCTTT. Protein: CASSQGQYTEAFF.

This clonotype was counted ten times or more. The CDR3 DNA reads as TGTGCCAGCAGTGAAGCGCTAACTACCCTCCAAGAGACCCAGTACTTC. This codes for CASSEALTTLQETQYF. This chain connects TRBV2 to TRBJ2-5, with unresolved D. Germline values: CDR1 SNHLY, CDR2 FYNNEI. Trimming took off 0 bases at V and 1 base at J, with 12 bases between the two ends. There are 16 residues in the CDR3.

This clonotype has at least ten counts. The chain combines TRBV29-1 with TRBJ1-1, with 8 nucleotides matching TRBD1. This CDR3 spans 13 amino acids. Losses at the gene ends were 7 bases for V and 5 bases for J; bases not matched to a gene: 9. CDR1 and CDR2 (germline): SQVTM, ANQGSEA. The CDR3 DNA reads TGCAGCGCTGGCGAGGACAGGGTGACTGAAGCTTTCTTT. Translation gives CSAGEDRVTEAFF.

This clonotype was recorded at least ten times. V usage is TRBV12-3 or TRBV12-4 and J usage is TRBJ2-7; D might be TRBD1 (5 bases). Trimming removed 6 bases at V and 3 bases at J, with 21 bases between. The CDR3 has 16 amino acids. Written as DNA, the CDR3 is TGTGCCAGCAGCTCCCGGGCCCCAAAGGGGTACTACGAGCAGTACTTC. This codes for CASSSRAPKGYYEQYF.

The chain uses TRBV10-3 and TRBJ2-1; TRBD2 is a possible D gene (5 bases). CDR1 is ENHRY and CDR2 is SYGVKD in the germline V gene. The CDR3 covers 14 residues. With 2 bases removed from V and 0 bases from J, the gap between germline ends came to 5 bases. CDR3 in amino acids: CAISEGSSYNEQFF. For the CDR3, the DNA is TGTGCCATCAGTGAGGGGAGCTCCTACAATGAGCAGTTCTTC.

The CDR3 sequence is CATQRVGGVTNEKLFF. The DNA for the CDR3 is TGTGCCACCCAACGAGTCGGAGGGGTAACTAATGAAAAACTGTTTTTT. V gene TRBV6-1 combines with J gene TRBJ1-4; possible D gene TRBD1, 5 bases. Germline CDR1 and CDR2: MNHNS and SASEGT. The CDR3 is made up of 16 amino acids. V was clipped by 10 bases and J by 1 base, with 19 bases between them.

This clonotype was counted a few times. CDR3 residues: CASSLGRNTIYF. For the CDR3, the DNA is TGTGCCAGCAGCCTTGGACGAAACACCATATATTTT. J is TRBJ1-3 and V is TRBV11-2; no definite D call. Per germline, CDR1 SGHAT and CDR2 FQNNGV. This CDR3 contains 12 residues. V lost 5 bases and J lost 5, with 7 bases in between.

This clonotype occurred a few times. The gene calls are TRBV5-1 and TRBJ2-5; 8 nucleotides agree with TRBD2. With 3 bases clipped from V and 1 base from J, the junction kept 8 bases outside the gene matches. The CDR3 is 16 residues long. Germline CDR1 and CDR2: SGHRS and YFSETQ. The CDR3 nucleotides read TGCGCCAGCAGCTACAATGCGAGCGGGAGCCAAGAGACCCAGTACTTC. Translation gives CASSYNASGSQETQYF.

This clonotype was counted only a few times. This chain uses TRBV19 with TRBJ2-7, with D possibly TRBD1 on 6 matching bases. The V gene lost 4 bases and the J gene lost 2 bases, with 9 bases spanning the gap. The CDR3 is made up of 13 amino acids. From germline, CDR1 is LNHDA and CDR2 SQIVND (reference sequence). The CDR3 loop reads CASSTTGPYEQYF. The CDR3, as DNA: TGTGCCAGTAGTACGACAGGACCCTACGAGCAGTACTTC. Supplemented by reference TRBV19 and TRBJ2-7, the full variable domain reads DGGITQSPKYLFRKEGQNVTLSCEQNLNHDAMYWYRQDPGQGLRLIYYSQIVNDFQKGDIAEGYSVSREKKESFPLTVTSAQKNPTAFYLCASSTTGPYEQYFGPGTRLTVT.